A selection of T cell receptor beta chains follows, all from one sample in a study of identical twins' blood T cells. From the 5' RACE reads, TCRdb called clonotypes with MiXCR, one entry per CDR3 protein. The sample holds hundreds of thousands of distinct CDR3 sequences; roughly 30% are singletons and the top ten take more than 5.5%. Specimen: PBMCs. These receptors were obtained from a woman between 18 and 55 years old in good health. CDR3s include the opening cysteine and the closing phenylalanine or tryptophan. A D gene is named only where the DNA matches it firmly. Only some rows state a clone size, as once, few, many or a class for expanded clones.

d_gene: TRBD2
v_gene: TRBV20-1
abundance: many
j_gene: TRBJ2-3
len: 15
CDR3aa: CSAGVSGGDQDTQYF
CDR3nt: TGCAGTGCTGGGGTTAGCGGGGGGGATCAAGATACGCAGTATTTT

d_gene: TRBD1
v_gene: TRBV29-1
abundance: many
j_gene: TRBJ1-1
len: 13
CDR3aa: CSAGQGAITEAFF
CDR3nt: TGCAGCGCCGGACAGGGGGCGATCACTGAAGCTTTCTTT

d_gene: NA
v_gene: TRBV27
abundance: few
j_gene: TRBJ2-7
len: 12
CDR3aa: CASRTRGGEQYF
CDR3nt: TGTGCCAGCAGGACCCGAGGCGGCGAGCAGTACTTC

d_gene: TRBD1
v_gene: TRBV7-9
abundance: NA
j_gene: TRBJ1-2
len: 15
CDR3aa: CASSPFTGGDYGYTF
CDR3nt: TGTGCCAGCAGCCCCTTCACAGGGGGCGACTATGGCTACACCTTC

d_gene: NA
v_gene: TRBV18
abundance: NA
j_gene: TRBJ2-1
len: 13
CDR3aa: CASSPPVEWEKFF
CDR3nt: TGTGCCAGCTCACCACCGGTAGAATGGGAAAAGTTCTTC

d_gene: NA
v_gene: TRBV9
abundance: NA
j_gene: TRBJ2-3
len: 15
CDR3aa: CASSPWRESTDTQYF
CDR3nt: TGTGCCAGCAGCCCTTGGAGGGAAAGCACAGATACGCAGTATTTT

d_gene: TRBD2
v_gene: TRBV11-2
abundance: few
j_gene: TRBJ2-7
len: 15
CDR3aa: CASSLVASGGYEQYF
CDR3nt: TGTGCCAGCAGCTTAGTGGCTAGCGGGGGTTACGAGCAGTACTTC

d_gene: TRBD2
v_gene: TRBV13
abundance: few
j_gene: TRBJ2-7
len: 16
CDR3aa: CASSSLSGLASYEQYF
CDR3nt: TGTGCCAGCAGCTCACTTTCGGGACTAGCGAGCTACGAGCAGTACTTC

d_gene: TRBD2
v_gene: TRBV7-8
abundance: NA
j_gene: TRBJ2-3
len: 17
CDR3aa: CASSLGLRGAFTDTQYF
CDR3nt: TGTGCCAGCAGCTTAGGGTTGCGGGGGGCCTTCACAGATACGCAGTATTTT

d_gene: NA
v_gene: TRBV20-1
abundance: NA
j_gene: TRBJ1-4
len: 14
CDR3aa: CSARDGGRNEELFF
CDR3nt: TGCAGTGCTAGAGATGGGGGGCGAAATGAAGAACTGTTTTTT

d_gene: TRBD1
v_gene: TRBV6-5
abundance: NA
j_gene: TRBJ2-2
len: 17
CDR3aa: CASSYSIGTVRTGELFF
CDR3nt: TGTGCCAGCAGTTACTCGATTGGGACAGTCAGGACCGGGGAGCTGTTTTTT

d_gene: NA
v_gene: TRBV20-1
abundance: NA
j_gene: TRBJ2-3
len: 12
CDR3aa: CSARDWRDTQYF
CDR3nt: TGCAGTGCTAGAGATTGGCGTGATACGCAGTATTTT

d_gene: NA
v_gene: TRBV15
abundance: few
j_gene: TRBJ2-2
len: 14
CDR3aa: CATSRALSDGELFF
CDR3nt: TGTGCCACCAGCAGAGCCCTTAGCGACGGGGAGCTGTTTTTT

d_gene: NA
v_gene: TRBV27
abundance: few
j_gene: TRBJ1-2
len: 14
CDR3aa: CASSLSPRYYGYTF
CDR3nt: TGTGCCAGCAGTTTATCGCCGAGGTACTATGGCTACACCTTC

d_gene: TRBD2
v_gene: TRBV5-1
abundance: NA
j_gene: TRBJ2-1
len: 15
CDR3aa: CASSSTSGRLDEQFF
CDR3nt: TGCGCCAGCAGCAGCACTAGCGGGAGACTGGATGAGCAGTTCTTC

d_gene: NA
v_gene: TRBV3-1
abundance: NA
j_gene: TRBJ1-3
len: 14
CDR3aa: CASSQGTEGNTIYF
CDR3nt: TGTGCCAGCAGCCAAGGGACAGAAGGAAACACCATATATTTT

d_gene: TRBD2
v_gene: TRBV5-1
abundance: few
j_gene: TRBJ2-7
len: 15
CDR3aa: CASSSGSGDYYEQYF
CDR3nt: TGCGCCAGCAGCTCTGGGAGCGGGGATTACTACGAGCAGTACTTC

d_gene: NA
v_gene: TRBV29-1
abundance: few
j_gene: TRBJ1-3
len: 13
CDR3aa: CSVELRGGNTIYF
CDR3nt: TGCAGCGTTGAACTCCGGGGGGGAAACACCATATATTTT

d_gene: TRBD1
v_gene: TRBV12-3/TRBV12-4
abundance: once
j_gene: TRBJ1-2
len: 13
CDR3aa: CATDLTGSYGYTF
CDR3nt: TGTGCCACCGACCTGACAGGGAGCTATGGCTACACCTTC

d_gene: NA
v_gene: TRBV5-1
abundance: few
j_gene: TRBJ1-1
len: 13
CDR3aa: CASSPDRRTEAFF
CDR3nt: TGCGCCAGCAGCCCCGACAGGAGGACGGAAGCTTTCTTT

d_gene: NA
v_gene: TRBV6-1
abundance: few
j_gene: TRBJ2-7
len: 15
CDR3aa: CASSEETGESYEQYF
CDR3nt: TGTGCCAGCAGTGAGGAGACAGGCGAATCCTACGAGCAGTACTTC

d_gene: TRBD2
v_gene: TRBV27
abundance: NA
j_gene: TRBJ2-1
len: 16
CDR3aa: CASSSSEGLAGVKQFF
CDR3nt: TGTGCCAGCAGTTCTTCAGAGGGACTAGCGGGGGTGAAGCAGTTCTTC

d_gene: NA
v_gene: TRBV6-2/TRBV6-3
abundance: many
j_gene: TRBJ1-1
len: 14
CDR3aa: CASVEQGFSTEAFF
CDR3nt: TGTGCCAGCGTTGAACAGGGCTTTAGCACTGAAGCTTTCTTT

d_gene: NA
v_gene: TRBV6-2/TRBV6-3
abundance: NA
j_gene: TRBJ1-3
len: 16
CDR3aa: CASSYSPDRSGNTIYF
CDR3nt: TGTGCCAGCAGTTACTCGCCAGACCGCTCTGGAAACACCATATATTTT

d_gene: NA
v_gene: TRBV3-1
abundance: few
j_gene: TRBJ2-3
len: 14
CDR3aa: CASSLRRITDTQYF
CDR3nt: TGTGCCAGCAGCCTACGACGGATCACAGATACGCAGTATTTT

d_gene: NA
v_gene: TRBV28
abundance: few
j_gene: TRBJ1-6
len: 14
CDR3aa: CVSSYGSHNSPLHF
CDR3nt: TGTGTCAGCAGTTATGGGTCCCATAATTCACCCCTCCACTTT

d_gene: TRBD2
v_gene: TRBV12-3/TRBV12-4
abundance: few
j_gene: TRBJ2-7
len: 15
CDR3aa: CASSLRVSGFDEQYF
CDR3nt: TGTGCCAGCAGTTTACGTGTTAGCGGGTTCGACGAGCAGTACTTC

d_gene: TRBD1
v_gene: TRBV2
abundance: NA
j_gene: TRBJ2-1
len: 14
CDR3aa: CASKGQGSYNEQFF
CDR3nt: TGTGCCAGCAAGGGACAGGGATCCTACAATGAGCAGTTCTTC

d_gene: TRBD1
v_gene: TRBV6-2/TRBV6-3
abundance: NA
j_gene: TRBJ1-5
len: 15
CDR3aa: CASSYITGGLQPQHF
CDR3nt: TGTGCCAGCAGTTACATCACAGGGGGCCTTCAGCCCCAGCATTTT

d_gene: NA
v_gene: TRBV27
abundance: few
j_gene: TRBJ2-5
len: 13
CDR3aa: CATISPLEETQYF
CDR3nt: TGTGCCACTATTTCCCCCTTGGAGGAGACCCAGTACTTC

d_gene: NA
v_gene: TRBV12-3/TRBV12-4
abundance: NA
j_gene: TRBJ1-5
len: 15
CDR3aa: CASSLGEQGPWPQHF
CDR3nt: TGTGCCAGCAGTTTAGGGGAACAGGGCCCTTGGCCCCAGCATTTT

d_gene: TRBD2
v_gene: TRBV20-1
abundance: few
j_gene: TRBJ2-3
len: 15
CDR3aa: CSARPSGRETDTQYF
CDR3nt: TGCAGTGCTAGACCTAGCGGGAGAGAAACAGATACGCAGTATTTT

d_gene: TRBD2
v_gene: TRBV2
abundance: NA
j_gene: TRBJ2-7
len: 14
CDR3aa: CASTSGTRSYEQYF
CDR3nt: TGTGCCAGCACCTCCGGGACTAGGTCCTACGAGCAGTACTTC

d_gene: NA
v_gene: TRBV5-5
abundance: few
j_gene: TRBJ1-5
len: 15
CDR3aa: CASSLASGLGQPQHF
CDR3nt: TGTGCCAGCAGCTTGGCTTCCGGTCTAGGACAGCCCCAGCATTTT

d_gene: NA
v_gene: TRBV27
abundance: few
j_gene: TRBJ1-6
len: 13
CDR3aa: CASSLGRNSPLHF
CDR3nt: TGTGCCAGCAGTCTCGGGCGGAATTCACCCCTCCACTTT

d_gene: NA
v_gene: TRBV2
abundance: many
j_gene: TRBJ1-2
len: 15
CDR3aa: CASSEQGTRNYGYTF
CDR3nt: TGTGCCAGCAGTGAACAGGGGACGAGGAACTATGGCTACACCTTC

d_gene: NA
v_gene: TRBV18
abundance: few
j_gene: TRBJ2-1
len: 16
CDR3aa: CASSPAVGRPLNEQFF
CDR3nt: TGTGCCAGCTCACCAGCGGTCGGCAGGCCTTTGAATGAGCAGTTCTTC

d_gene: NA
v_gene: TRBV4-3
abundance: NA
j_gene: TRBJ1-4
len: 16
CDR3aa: CASSQDRAGAGEKLFF
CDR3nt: TGCGCCAGCAGCCAAGATCGGGCAGGGGCAGGGGAAAAACTGTTTTTT

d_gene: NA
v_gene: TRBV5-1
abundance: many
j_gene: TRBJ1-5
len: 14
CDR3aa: CASSLGGGNQPQHF
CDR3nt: TGCGCCAGCAGCTTGGGAGGGGGCAATCAGCCCCAGCATTTT

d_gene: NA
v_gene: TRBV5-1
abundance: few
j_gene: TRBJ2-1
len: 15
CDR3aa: CASSSGTPTLNEQFF
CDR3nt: TGCGCCAGCAGCTCCGGGACTCCTACCCTCAATGAGCAGTTCTTC

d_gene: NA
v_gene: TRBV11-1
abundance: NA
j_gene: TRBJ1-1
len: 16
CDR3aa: CASSLPVGGENTEAFF
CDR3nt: TGTGCCAGCAGTTTGCCGGTCGGGGGGGAGAACACTGAAGCTTTCTTT

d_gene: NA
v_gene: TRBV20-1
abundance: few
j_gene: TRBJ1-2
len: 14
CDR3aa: CSARMGVSKRGYTF
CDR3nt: TGCAGTGCTAGGATGGGAGTGTCTAAAAGGGGCTACACCTTC

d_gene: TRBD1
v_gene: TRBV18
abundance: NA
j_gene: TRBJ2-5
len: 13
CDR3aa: CASSPTGQETQYF
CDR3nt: TGTGCCAGCTCGCCGACAGGGCAAGAGACCCAGTACTTC

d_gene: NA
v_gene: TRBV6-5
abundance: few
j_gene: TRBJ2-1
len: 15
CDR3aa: CASSYRRSLYNEQFF
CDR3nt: TGTGCCAGCAGTTACCGAAGGTCTCTCTACAATGAGCAGTTCTTC

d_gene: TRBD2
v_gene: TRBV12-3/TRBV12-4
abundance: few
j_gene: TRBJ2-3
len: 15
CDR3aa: CASSSTSIDPDTQYF
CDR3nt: TGTGCCAGCAGTTCGACTAGCATCGACCCAGATACGCAGTATTTT

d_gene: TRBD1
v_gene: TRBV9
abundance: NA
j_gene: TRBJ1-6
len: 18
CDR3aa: CASSEGQGLTSYNSPLHF
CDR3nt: TGTGCCAGCAGCGAGGGACAGGGGCTAACCTCCTATAATTCACCCCTCCACTTT

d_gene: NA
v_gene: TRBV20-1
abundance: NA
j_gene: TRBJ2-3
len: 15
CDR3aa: CSARDQGPNTDTQYF
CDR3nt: TGCAGTGCTAGAGATCAAGGGCCGAACACAGATACGCAGTATTTT

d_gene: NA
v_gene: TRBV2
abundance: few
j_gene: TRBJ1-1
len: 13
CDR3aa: CASSEILNTEAFF
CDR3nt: TGTGCCAGCAGTGAAATCCTGAACACTGAAGCTTTCTTT

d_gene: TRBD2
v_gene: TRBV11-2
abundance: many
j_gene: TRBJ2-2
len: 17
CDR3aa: CASSFLGGGTNTGELFF
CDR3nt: TGTGCCAGCAGCTTTCTCGGCGGGGGGACGAACACCGGGGAGCTGTTTTTT

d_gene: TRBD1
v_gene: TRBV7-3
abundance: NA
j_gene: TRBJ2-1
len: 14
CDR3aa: CASSLDRVDNEQFF
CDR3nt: TGTGCCAGCAGCCTGGACAGGGTAGACAATGAGCAGTTCTTC

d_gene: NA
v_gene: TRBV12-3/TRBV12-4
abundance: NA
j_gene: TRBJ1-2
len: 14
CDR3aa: CASSLRNRFYGYTF
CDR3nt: TGTGCCAGCAGTTTACGAAACCGGTTCTATGGCTACACCTTC

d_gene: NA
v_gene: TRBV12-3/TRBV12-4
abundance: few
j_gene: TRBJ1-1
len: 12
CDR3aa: CASSFAGVEAFF
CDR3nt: TGTGCCAGCAGTTTCGCGGGGGTCGAAGCTTTCTTT

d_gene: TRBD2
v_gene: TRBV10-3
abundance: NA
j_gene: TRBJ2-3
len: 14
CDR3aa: CAISREVGLDTQYF
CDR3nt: TGTGCCATCAGTCGGGAGGTCGGTCTGGATACGCAGTATTTT